This TCR beta chain is from a study of blood T cell repertoires in COVID-19 (dated by TCRdb to 2018 to 2021). Regarding the complete study: Collaborator samples came from the United States, Italy and Spain and covered acute and convalescent phases of COVID-19. The prospective study material was composed of cDNA or gDNA derived from T cells, B-cell-depleted T cells, or PBMCs. A freely available public database, intended as a resource for researchers studying the immune response to SARS-CoV-2, is where the repertoires were released. Where available, HLA class I and class II types were taken from metadata supplied by the sample provider and were not determined by assay-based typing. The samples were drawn from two sources: the first 160 participants of the ongoing ImmuneRACE study, and approximately 1,300 subjects contributed by 6 global collaborators. Deeply sampled blood TCRbeta repertoires from subjects exposed to, actively infected with, or recovered from COVID-19 were included in the dataset. Nearly every sample came with metadata listing a de-identified subject ID, COVID-19 status, age in years and sex. General findings and caveats noted by the study authors: The quantity of clinical and demographic metadata differed by source and by participant and was supplied without curation.

The V and J ends are trimmed by 3 bases and 8 bases, leaving 16 bases between them. CDR1 and CDR2, looked up from the germline V gene, are MGHDK and SYGVNS. The CDR3 holds 14 amino acids from the cysteine to the phenylalanine. Kept here is only the CDR3 DNA, which spans 42 bases and is read in frame from base 1. Details on this clone: Its antigen has not been determined. Qualities for individual bases were not recorded, and no much larger clone is one base off.

TCRbeta CDR3 regions were amplified from genomic DNA by means of the immunoSEQ Assay, a bias-controlled multiplex PCR. As for the authors' bioinformatics: Nucleated cell counts per sample were estimated from amplification of reference gene primers within the assay. Sequence reads were collapsed and filtered to measure the absolute abundance of every unique TCRbeta CDR3 rearrangement. For each sample, productive Simpson clonality was calculated as the square root of Simpson's diversity index across productive rearrangements. In TCRdb, the immuneACCESS table is reduced to in-frame sequences with V and J assigned. These tables do not hold every clone; where another copy was compared, an unresolved V gene accounts for under half, and the others remain unexplained. The D gene and trimming were derived from the DNA, and the V and J assignments and clone size from that table. The sample includes some 90,000 clones, with around nine tenths observed a single time. The ten largest clones take up about 17% of the sample.

One collaborating source in Seattle enrolled patients while the patients were actively infected and followed the patients over time throughout the course of disease. The collaborating institutions used their own protocols to collect whole blood in K2EDTA tubes. For TCRbeta analysis, collaborators shipped samples as frozen whole blood, isolated PBMCs, or DNA extracted from either of those sample types. The chain is made from TRBV25-1 and TRBJ1-1; no D segment can be confidently identified. The material sequenced was peripheral blood. This TCR was sampled from a woman aged 60-70 years with COVID-19, enrolled during active disease. The CDR3 reads CASSEYGRRYEAFF. Here is the DNA: TGTGCCAGCAGTGAGTACGGTAGGCGGTACGAAGCTTTCTTT.